The 30 T cell receptor beta chains presented below share a single source sample, sequenced in a study of cytomegalovirus exposure and HLA in healthy donors. Libraries were prepared by immunoSEQ multiplex PCR; TCRdb keeps only in-frame clonotypes and omits some of them. Among about 110,000 clones listed, around 85% were seen once. Sequences were obtained from PBMCs. The receptors stem from a woman in her late teens or twenties in good health and CMV-seronegative.

The gene calls are TRBV7-8 and TRBJ1-2; D not certain. CDR3 size: 12 residues. CDR1 SGHVS and CDR2 FQNEAQ come from the germline V gene. Trimming took off 5 bases at V and 8 bases at J, with 12 bases between the two ends. As DNA, the CDR3 is TGTGCCAGCAGCCCCGCTTTCTACGGCTACACCTTC. Its protein is CASSPAFYGYTF.

This CDR3 reads CASSPQFSGANVLTF. The CDR3 bases are TGTGCCAGCAGTCCTCAGTTCTCTGGGGCCAACGTCCTGACTTTC. The chain employs TRBV7-3 and TRBJ2-6; D remains unclear. The germline V and J ends were trimmed by 6 bases and 0 bases, with 9 bases remaining between them. Germline CDR1 SGHTA, CDR2 FQGTGA. This CDR3 contains 15 residues.

This chain joins TRBV11-3 and TRBJ1-1, with TRBD1 matching 8 bases. The CDR3 consists of 13 residues. CDR1 is SGHNT and CDR2 is YENEEA in the germline V gene. V lost 4 bases and J lost 4; bases outside the gene matches: 2. The CDR3 nucleotides are TGTGCCAGCAGCTCGACAGGGGCCACTGAAGCTTTCTTT. Its translation is CASSSTGATEAFF.

This chain links TRBV7-3 with TRBJ1-1, with TRBD1 matching over 7 bases. This CDR3 has 14 residues. Germline V lookup: CDR1 SGHTA, CDR2 FQGTGA. With V trimmed by 8 bases and J by 9 bases, 15 bases remained unmatched. CDR3 nucleotide sequence: TGTGCCAGCCACGAGGGGGCGCAGGCAGGTAAAGCTTTCTTT. Encoded protein: CASHEGAQAGKAFF. Together with reference TRBV7-3 and TRBJ1-1, the CDR3 gives the full variable domain: GAGVSQTPSNKVTEKGKYVELRCDPISGHTALYWYRQSLGQGPEFLIYFQGTGAADDSGLPNDRFFAVRPEGSVSTLKIQRTERGDSAVYLCASHEGAQAGKAFFGQGTRLTVV.

The sample holds one count of this clone. The chain employs TRBV6-1 and TRBJ2-2; 7 nucleotides align to TRBD2. After removal of 4 bases from V and 6 bases from J, the junction contained 8 bases not matched to a gene. The length of the CDR3 is 15 residues. Germline V gives CDR1 MNHNS, CDR2 SASEGT. This chain's CDR3 is CASSGHGRGAGELFF. The DNA of the CDR3 is TGTGCCAGCAGTGGACACGGTCGGGGGGCCGGGGAGCTGTTTTTT.

The chain uses TRBV2 and TRBJ1-1, with D uncertain. Deletions cut 6 bases from V and 0 bases from J, with 5 bases between. The CDR3 is 12 residues long. CDR1 is SNHLY, CDR2 FYNNEI, per germline. The CDR3 region has the DNA TGTGCCAGCAGGTACATGAACACTGAAGCTTTCTTT. This codes for CASRYMNTEAFF.

The CDR3 bases are TGTGCCTGGAGTCAAGGGGGTGGGTACGAGCAGTACTTC. As protein: CAWSQGGGYEQYF. The rearrangement links TRBV30 to TRBJ2-7; D is possibly TRBD1 (6 bases). The CDR3 is made up of 13 amino acids. V lost 2 bases and J lost 4, with 12 bases in between. CDR1 is GTSNPN and CDR2 is SVGIG in the germline V gene (reference sequence).

This sequence joins TRBV7-9 and TRBJ2-7, with D perhaps TRBD1 (5 bases). V gave up 4 bases and J gave up 3 bases, with 13 bases separating them. This CDR3 comprises 14 residues. Germline V lookup: CDR1 SEHNR, CDR2 FQNEAQ (reference sequence). CDR3 DNA: TGTGCCAGCAGCTCAAAAGTCGACAGCTACGAGCAGTACTTC. It codes for CASSSKVDSYEQYF.

J is TRBJ2-7 and V is TRBV4-1, with 9 nucleotides matching TRBD2. The CDR3 length is 15 residues. The V segment lost 3 bases and the J segment 5 bases; nucleotides outside the gene matches: 8. Germline-derived CDR1 and CDR2 are MGHRA and YSYEKL. The CDR3 region is CASSQSGLARDEQYF. CDR3 DNA sequence: TGCGCCAGCAGCCAGTCCGGACTAGCGAGGGACGAGCAGTACTTC.

This clone was found once. The chain joins TRBV30 to TRBJ1-3; tentatively, D is TRBD1 (6 bases). Germline V gives CDR1 GTSNPN, CDR2 SVGIG (reference sequence). This CDR3 is 19 amino acids long. With 0 bases removed from V and 2 bases from J, the gap between germline ends came to 23 bases. The CDR3 DNA follows: TGTGCCTGGAGTGTGAGGGCAGGGGAGCCTCGAAGGGCTGGAAACACCATATATTTT. Translating gives CAWSVRAGEPRRAGNTIYF. Full variable domain (rest looked up from reference TRBV30 and TRBJ1-3): SQTIHQWPATLVQPVGSPLSLECTVEGTSNPNLYWYRQAAGRGLQLLFYSVGIGQISSEVPQNLSASRPQDRQFILSSKKLLLSDSGFYLCAWSVRAGEPRRAGNTIYFGEGSWLTVV.

This clone has more than one count but fewer than ten. The chain couples TRBV7-9 to TRBJ1-2; maybe TRBD1 (5 bases). V was pared by 1 base and J by 8 bases, with 8 bases between. The germline V gene has CDR1 SEHNR and CDR2 FQNEAQ (reference sequence). This CDR3 has 12 amino acids. The CDR3 is CASSLDRTGYTF. DNA of the CDR3: TGTGCCAGCAGCTTAGACAGGACCGGCTACACCTTC.

The chain joins TRBV7-9 to TRBJ2-7; TRBD1 agrees at 7 bases. The CDR3 spans 15 residues. Germline trimming cut 0 bases from V and 2 bases from J; bases unmatched to any gene: 4. Germline V gene lookup returns CDR1 SEHNR and CDR2 FQNEAQ (reference sequence). CDR3 DNA sequence: TGTGCCAGCAGCTTAGCGCTTGGACAGGCCTACGAGCAGTACTTC. It is translated as CASSLALGQAYEQYF.

This clone was counted many times. The gene calls are TRBV28 and TRBJ1-5, with D perhaps matching TRBD1 (6 bases). V was cut by 9 bases and J by 0 bases, with 12 bases left in between. From germline, CDR1 is MDHEN and CDR2 SYDVKM. The CDR3 is 14 amino acids. The CDR3 DNA sequence: TGTGCCAGGTTACAGGGTGATAGCAATCAGCCCCAGCATTTT. Protein: CARLQGDSNQPQHF.

Points on this clone: A read error is the likely source, as a far larger clone sits one nucleotide away. The chain uses TRBV6-6 and TRBJ2-5, with 15 bases matching TRBD2. V trimming: 7 bases; J trimming: 2 bases; junction bases outside the gene matches: 2. Germline CDR1 and CDR2: MNHNY and SVGAGI (reference sequence). The CDR3 contains 15 residues. Here the CDR3 DNA reads TGTGCCAGCAATGGACTAGCGGGGGGGCAAGAGACCCAGTACTTC. Translated, it gives CASNGLAGGQETQYF.

The chain recombines TRBV2 with TRBJ2-1, with 8 bases fitting TRBD1. CDR3 length equals 13 residues. Germline CDR1 is SNHLY and CDR2 is FYNNEI. J gave up 5 bases and V 5 bases, and 2 bases lay outside the gene matches. The DNA for the CDR3 is TGTGCCAGCAGTCCGGACAGGGACAATGAGCAGTTCTTC. As protein: CASSPDRDNEQFF.

As regards this clone: The junction departs from the called germline gene at one end, perhaps through a read error. This chain connects TRBV10-3 to TRBJ1-1, with 7 positions matching TRBD1. Germline CDR1 and CDR2: ENHRY and SYGVKD. This CDR3 is built from 12 residues. CDR3: CAISDPTGHVVF. CDR3 in DNA: TGTGCCATCAGTGATCCGACAGGGCATGTCGTCTTT.

Comments on this clone: Other DNA sequences from this sample encode an identical CDR3 as well. The chain recombines TRBV5-1 with TRBJ1-2, with TRBD1 as a possible D gene (6 bases). Deletions cut 4 bases from V and 8 bases from J, with 15 bases between. The CDR3 covers 13 residues. The germline V gene has CDR1 SGHRS and CDR2 YFSETQ. The CDR3, as DNA: TGCGCCAGCAGCCTCGGGGGGGCTGAAGGCTACACCTTC. Its protein is CASSLGGAEGYTF.

This clone was recorded only once. This sequence joins TRBV5-4 and TRBJ2-3, with D perhaps TRBD2 (5 bases). The V and J ends lost 2 bases and 4 bases respectively, with 5 bases between them. The germline V gene has CDR1 SGHNT and CDR2 YYREEE (reference sequence). This CDR3 contains 12 residues. CDR3 in DNA: TGTGCCAGCAGCTTCGGGGCAGATACGCAGTATTTT. Translated: CASSFGADTQYF.

The rearrangement uses TRBV27 and TRBJ2-1; 8 bases align to TRBD2. Looked up from germline, CDR1 is MNHEY and CDR2 is SMNVEV (reference sequence). The V segment lost 6 bases and the J segment 7 bases; nucleotides outside the gene matches: 8. CDR3 length: 14 amino acids. The CDR3 region is CASSRGGPRNEQFF. DNA of the CDR3: TGTGCCAGCAGCCGGGGGGGCCCCAGGAATGAGCAGTTCTTC.

The chain uses TRBV30 and TRBJ1-1; D perhaps matches TRBD1 (5 bases). The germline V and J ends were trimmed by 1 base and 11 bases, with 17 bases remaining between them. CDR3 length: 13 amino acids. The germline gives CDR1 GTSNPN, CDR2 SVGIG (reference sequence). The CDR3 loop reads CAWSGGRMDSAFF. The CDR3 DNA follows: TGTGCCTGGAGTGGGGGCAGGATGGATAGCGCTTTCTTT.

This sequence joins TRBV18 and TRBJ2-3; TRBD1 agrees at 7 bases. This CDR3 comprises 15 residues. Trimming took 6 bases from V and 5 from J; bases not matched to a gene: 11. The germline V gene has CDR1 KGHSH and CDR2 LQKENI. The DNA for the CDR3 is TGTGCCAGCTCGGCAACAGGGGCCTTCGGAGATACGCAGTATTTT. Translation: CASSATGAFGDTQYF.

V gene TRBV9 combines with J gene TRBJ1-5, with D perhaps matching TRBD1 (5 bases). Trimming left V 6 bases short and J 5 bases short, with 12 bases between. The CDR3 length is 13 residues. In germline, CDR1 is SGDLS, CDR2 YYNGEE. The DNA of the CDR3 is TGTGCCAGCAACCAAGGGGAGGATCAGCCCCAGCATTTT. Protein: CASNQGEDQPQHF.

This clone was observed a handful of times. V gene TRBV7-9 combines with J gene TRBJ1-6, with TRBD1 as a possible D gene (6 bases). Trimming pared 5 bases from V and 9 bases from J, leaving 17 bases between. Germline V gene lookup returns CDR1 SEHNR and CDR2 FQNEAQ (reference sequence). The CDR3 spans 15 residues. As DNA, the CDR3 is TGTGCCAGCAGCCTATCCGGGACACCAGTTTCACCCCTCCACTTT. This gives the protein CASSLSGTPVSPLHF.

The rearrangement uses TRBV2 and TRBJ2-1; D may be TRBD2 (7 bases). Germline CDR1 and CDR2: SNHLY and FYNNEI. The CDR3 is 14 amino acids. V lost 7 bases and J 6 bases, leaving 16 bases between the germline ends. CDR3 DNA: TGTGCCAGCACCCCTGCGGGGGCCGTCAATGAGCAGTTCTTC. Translated, it gives CASTPAGAVNEQFF. Full variable domain (rest looked up from reference TRBV2 and TRBJ2-1): EPEVTQTPSHQVTQMGQEVILRCVPISNHLYFYWYRQILGQKVEFLVSFYNNEISEKSEIFDDQFSVERPDGSNFTLKIRSTKLEDSAMYFCASTPAGAVNEQFFGPGTRLTVL.

The chain carries TRBV13 and TRBJ2-1, with TRBD1 identical over 7 bases. The CDR3 has 15 amino acids. After removal of 4 bases from V and 2 bases from J, the junction contained 5 bases not matched to a gene. CDR1 is PRHDT, CDR2 FYEKMQ, per germline (reference sequence). The CDR3 sequence: CASSYRDSAYNEQFF. The CDR3 DNA reads TGTGCCAGCAGCTACCGGGACAGTGCCTACAATGAGCAGTTCTTC.

The chain combines TRBV6-4 with TRBJ2-3; 13 nucleotides agree with TRBD2. The V segment lost 5 bases and the J segment 5 bases; nucleotides outside the gene matches: 4. The CDR3 covers 15 residues. In germline, CDR1 is MRHNA, CDR2 SNTAGT. CDR3 residues: CASSTSGGAGDTQYF. The CDR3 coding sequence is TGTGCCAGCAGTACTAGCGGGGGGGCCGGAGATACGCAGTATTTT.

This clone was counted a few times. The chain couples TRBV6-4 to TRBJ1-6, with D hard to call. V was shortened by 0 bases and J by 7 bases, with 13 bases between the two germline ends. The CDR3 sequence is 16 residues long. Germline V gives CDR1 MRHNA, CDR2 SNTAGT. The chain's CDR3 is CASSDSAYPGNSPLHF. CDR3 sequence (DNA): TGTGCCAGCAGTGACTCGGCCTACCCGGGGAATTCACCCCTCCACTTT.

The chain carries TRBV5-1 and TRBJ1-1, with D possibly being TRBD1 (5 bases). V gave up 6 bases and J gave up 2 bases, with 23 bases separating them. This CDR3 is built from 17 residues. Germline CDR1 is SGHRS and CDR2 is YFSETQ. The DNA for the CDR3 is TGCGCCAGCAAAGGATCGGGGGGATTAGGGGCAAACACTGAAGCTTTCTTT. Translating it yields CASKGSGGLGANTEAFF.

The chain links TRBV2 to TRBJ2-3; 9 positions agree with TRBD2. Per the germline V gene, CDR1 is SNHLY and CDR2 is FYNNEI. V lost 2 bases, J lost 2 bases, and 11 bases stayed unmatched. The CDR3 totals 18 residues. This CDR3 reads CASSERAPLAGPTDTQYF. The CDR3, as DNA: TGTGCCAGCAGTGAACGGGCCCCTCTAGCGGGGCCCACAGATACGCAGTATTTT.

This clone came up a few times. The genes are TRBV30 and TRBJ1-5, with D tentatively TRBD1 (6 bases). This CDR3 spans 15 amino acids. The V end lost 2 bases, the J end lost 7 bases, and 18 bases lay between the germline ends. Germline CDR1 GTSNPN, CDR2 SVGIG (reference sequence). The CDR3 coding sequence is TGTGCCTGGAGTCCCTCGGGACAACACAACCAGCCCCAGCATTTT. Protein sequence: CAWSPSGQHNQPQHF.